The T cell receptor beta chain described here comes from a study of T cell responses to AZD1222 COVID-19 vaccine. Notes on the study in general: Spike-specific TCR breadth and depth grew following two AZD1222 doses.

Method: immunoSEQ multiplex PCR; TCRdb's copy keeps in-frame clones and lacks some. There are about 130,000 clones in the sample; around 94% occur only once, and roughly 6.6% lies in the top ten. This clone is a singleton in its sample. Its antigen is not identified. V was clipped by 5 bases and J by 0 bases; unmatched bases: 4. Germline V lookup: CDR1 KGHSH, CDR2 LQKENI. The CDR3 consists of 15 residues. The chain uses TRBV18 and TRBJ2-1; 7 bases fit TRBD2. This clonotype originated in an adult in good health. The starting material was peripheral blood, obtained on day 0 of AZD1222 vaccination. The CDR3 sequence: CASSAGVSSYNEQFF. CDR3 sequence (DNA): TGTGCCAGCTCAGCGGGGGTTTCCTCCTACAATGAGCAGTTCTTC.